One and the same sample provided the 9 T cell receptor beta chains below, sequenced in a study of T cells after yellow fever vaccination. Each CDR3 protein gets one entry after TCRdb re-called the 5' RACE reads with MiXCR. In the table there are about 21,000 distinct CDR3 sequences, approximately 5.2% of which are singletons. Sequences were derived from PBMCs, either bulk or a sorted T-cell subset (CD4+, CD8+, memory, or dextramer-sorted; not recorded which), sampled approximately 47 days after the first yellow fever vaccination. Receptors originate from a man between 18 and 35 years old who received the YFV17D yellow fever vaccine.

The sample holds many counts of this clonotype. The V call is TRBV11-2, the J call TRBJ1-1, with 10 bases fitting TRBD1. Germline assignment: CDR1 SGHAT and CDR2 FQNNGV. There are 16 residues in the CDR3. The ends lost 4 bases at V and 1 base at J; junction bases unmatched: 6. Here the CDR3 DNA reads TGTGCCAGCAGCTGGGGGGGGACAGGGGCGAACACTGAAGCTTTCTTT. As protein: CASSWGGTGANTEAFF. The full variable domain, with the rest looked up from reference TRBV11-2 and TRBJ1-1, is EAGVAQSPRYKIIEKRQSVAFWCNPISGHATLYWYQQILGQGPKLLIQFQNNGVVDDSQLPKDRFSAERLKGVDSTLKIQPAKLEDSAVYLCASSWGGTGANTEAFFGQGTRLTVV.

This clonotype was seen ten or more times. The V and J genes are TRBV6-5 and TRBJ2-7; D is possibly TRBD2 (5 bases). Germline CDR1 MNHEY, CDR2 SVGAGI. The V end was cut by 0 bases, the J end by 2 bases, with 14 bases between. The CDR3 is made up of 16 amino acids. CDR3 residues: CASSYSVLASTYEQYF. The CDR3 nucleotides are TGTGCCAGCAGTTACTCAGTCCTAGCCTCTACCTACGAGCAGTACTTC.

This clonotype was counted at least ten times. CDR3 in amino acids: CASSLSGDSPLHF. Written as DNA, the CDR3 is TGCGCCAGCAGCTTGTCGGGGGATTCACCCCTCCACTTT. The rearrangement joins TRBV5-1 to TRBJ1-6; D possibly corresponds to TRBD1 (5 bases). The CDR3 is 13 residues long. V was pared by 1 base and J by 8 bases, with 7 bases between. The germline V gene has CDR1 SGHRS and CDR2 YFSETQ.

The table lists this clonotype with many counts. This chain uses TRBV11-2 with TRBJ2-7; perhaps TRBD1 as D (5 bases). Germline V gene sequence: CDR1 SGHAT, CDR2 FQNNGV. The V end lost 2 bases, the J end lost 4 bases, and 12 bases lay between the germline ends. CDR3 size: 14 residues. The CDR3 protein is CASSLSRASYEQYV. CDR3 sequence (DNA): TGTGCCAGCAGCTTATCCAGGGCTTCGTACGAGCAGTACGTC.

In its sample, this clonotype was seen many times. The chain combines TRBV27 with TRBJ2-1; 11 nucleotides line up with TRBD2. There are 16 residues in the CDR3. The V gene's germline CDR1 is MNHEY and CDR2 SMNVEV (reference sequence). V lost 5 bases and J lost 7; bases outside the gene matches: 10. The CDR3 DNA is TGTGCCAGCAGTCCAACATCGACTAGCGGGGCAAATGAGCAGTTCTTC. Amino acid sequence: CASSPTSTSGANEQFF.

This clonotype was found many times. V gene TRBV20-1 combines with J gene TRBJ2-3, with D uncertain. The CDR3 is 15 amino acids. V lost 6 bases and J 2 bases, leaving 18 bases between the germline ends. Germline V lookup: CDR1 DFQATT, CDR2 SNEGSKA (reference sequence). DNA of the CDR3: TGCAGTGCCCCCGTTCCCCTGCGCGACACAGATACGCAGTATTTT. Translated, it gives CSAPVPLRDTDTQYF.

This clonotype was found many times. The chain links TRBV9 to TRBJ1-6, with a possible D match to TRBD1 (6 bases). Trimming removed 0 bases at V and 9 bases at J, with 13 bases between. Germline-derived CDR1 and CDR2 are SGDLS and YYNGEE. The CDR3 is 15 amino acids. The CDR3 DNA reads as TGTGCCAGCAGCGTAGCGTACAGGGAGACTTCACCCCTCCACTTT. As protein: CASSVAYRETSPLHF.

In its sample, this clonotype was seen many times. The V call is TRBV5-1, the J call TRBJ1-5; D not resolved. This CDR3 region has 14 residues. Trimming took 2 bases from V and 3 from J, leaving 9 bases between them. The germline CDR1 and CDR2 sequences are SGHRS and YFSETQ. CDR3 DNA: TGCGCCAGCAGCTTTCCGGACCCCAATCAGCCCCAGCATTTT. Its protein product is CASSFPDPNQPQHF. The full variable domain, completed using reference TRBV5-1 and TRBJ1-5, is KAGVTQTPRYLIKTRGQQVTLSCSPISGHRSVSWYQQTPGQGLQFLFEYFSETQRNKGNFPGRFSGRQFSNSRSEMNVSTLELGDSALYLCASSFPDPNQPQHFGDGTRLSIL.

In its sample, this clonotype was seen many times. The CDR3 is CASSLQGSGELFF. Written as DNA, the CDR3 is TGTGCCAGCAGTCTTCAGGGATCCGGGGAGCTGTTTTTT. The rearrangement uses TRBV12-3 or TRBV12-4 and TRBJ2-2; perhaps TRBD1 as D (5 bases). The CDR3 contains 13 residues. The V end was cut by 5 bases, the J end by 6 bases, with 10 bases between.